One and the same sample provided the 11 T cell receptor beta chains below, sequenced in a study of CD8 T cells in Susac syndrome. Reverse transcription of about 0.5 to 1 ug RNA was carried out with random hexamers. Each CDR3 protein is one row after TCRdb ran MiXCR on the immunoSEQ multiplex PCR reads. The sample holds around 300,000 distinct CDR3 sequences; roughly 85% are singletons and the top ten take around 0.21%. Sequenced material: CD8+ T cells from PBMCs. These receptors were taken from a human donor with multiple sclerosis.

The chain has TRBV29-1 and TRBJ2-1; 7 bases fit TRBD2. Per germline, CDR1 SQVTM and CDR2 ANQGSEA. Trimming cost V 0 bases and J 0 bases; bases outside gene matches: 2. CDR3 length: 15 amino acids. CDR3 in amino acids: CSVEDGGSSYNEQFF. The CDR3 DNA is TGCAGCGTTGAAGATGGCGGGAGCTCCTACAATGAGCAGTTCTTC.

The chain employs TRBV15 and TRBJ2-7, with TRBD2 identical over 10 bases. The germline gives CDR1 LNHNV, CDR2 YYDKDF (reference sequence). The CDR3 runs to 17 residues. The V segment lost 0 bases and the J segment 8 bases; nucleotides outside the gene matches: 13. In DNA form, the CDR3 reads TGTGCCACCAGCAGAGATCAGTCGAGCGGGAGGGCCGGGCAGCAGTACTTC. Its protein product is CATSRDQSSGRAGQQYF. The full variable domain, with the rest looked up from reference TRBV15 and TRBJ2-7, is DAMVIQNPRYQVTQFGKPVTLSCSQTLNHNVMYWYQQKSSQAPKLLFHYYDKDFNNEADTPDNFQSRRPNTSFCFLDIRSPGLGDTAMYLCATSRDQSSGRAGQQYFGPGTRLTVT.

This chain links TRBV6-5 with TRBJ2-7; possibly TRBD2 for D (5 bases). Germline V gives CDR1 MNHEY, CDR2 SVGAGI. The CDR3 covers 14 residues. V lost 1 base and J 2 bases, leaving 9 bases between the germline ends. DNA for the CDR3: TGTGCCAGCAGTTACTTTCGGGGTCCCTACGAGCAGTACTTC. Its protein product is CASSYFRGPYEQYF.

The CDR3 bases are TGTGCCAGCACCGCGACTGGTTTCTACGAGCAGTACTTC. Amino acid sequence: CASTATGFYEQYF. This chain uses TRBV12-3 or TRBV12-4 with TRBJ2-7; no definite D call. V shed 7 bases and J shed 3 bases, with 13 bases lying between them. This CDR3 has 13 residues.

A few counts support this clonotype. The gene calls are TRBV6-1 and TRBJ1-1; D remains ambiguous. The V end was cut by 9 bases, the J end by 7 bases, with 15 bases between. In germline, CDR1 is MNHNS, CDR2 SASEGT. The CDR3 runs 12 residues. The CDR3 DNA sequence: TGTGCCAGTTTAGGAGTTCAGAGTGAAGCTTTCTTT. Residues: CASLGVQSEAFF.

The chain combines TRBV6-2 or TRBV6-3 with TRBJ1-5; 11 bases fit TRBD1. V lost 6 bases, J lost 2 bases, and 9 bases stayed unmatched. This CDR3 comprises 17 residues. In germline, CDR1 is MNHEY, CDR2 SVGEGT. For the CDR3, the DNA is TGTGCCAGCAGCATGTCCGGGACAGGGGGTGGCAATCAGCCCCAGCATTTT. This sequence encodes CASSMSGTGGGNQPQHF.

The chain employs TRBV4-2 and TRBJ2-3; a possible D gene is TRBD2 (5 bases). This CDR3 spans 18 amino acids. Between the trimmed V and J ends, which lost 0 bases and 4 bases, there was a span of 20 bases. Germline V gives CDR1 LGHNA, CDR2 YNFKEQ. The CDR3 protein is CASSQDFRELVFPDTQYF. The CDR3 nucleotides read TGTGCCAGCAGCCAAGATTTTCGGGAACTAGTTTTCCCAGATACGCAGTATTTT.

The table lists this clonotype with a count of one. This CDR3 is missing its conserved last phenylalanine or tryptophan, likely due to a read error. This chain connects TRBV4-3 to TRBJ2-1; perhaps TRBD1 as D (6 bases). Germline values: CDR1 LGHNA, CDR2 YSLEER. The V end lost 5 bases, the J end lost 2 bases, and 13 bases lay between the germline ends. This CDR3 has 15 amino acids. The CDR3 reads CASSDSGVPYNEQFL. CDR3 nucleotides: TGCGCCAGCAGCGACTCAGGGGTCCCCTACAATGAGCAGTTCCTC.

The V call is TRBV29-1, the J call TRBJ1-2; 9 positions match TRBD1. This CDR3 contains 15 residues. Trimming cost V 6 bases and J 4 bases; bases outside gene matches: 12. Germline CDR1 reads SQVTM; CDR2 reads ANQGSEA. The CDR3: CSVLRTGGNGYGYTF. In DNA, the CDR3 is TGCAGCGTCCTCCGCACAGGGGGCAATGGCTATGGCTACACCTTC.

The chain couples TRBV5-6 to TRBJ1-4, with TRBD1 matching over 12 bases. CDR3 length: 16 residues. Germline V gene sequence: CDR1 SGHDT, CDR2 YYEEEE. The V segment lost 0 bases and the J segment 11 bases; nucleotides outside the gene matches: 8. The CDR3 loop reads CASSLEGQGAREKLFF. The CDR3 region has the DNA TGTGCCAGCAGCTTGGAGGGACAGGGGGCCAGGGAGAAACTGTTTTTT.

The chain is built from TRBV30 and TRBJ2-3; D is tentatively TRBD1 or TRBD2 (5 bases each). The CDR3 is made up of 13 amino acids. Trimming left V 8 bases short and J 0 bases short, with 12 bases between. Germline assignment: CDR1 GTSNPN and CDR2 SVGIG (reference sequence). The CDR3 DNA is TGTGCCGGGGGACGGATTAGCACAGATACGCAGTATTTT. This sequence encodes CAGGRISTDTQYF.